This TCR beta chain originates from a study of CD8 T cells in ankylosing spondylitis. General observations from the study: Relatively scarce in peripheral blood, disease-linked clones were CD8+. Disease-associated clones were reportedly significantly overrepresented in matched ankylosing spondylitis synovial fluid. Some of these motif variants have turned up before, in reports on reactive arthritis synovial fluid and blood. In ankylosing spondylitis blood, a motif of fewer than 10 highly homologous TCR beta variants appeared characteristic.

CDR1 and CDR2 from the germline V gene are SEHNR and FQNEAQ (reference sequence). The CDR3 covers 16 residues. V lost 8 bases and J 0 bases, leaving 16 bases between the germline ends. Making use of molecular barcodes, quantitative 5'-RACE generated TCR beta libraries. TCRdb re-called the 5' RACE reads through MiXCR, storing one row per CDR3 protein. The repertoire holds some 800,000 distinct CDR3 sequences, with about an eighth as singletons. Turning to this clonotype: As yet, its antigen is unknown.

The rearrangement uses TRBV7-9 and TRBJ2-2; a possible D gene is TRBD2 (6 bases). The sequenced material came from blood, either unsorted or a sorted T cell fraction (not recorded which). This TCR derives from a male donor with ankylosing spondylitis. The CDR3 DNA follows: TGTGCCAGCCGGACCTCGGGGACTCCGAACACCGGGGAGCTGTTTTTT. Residues: CASRTSGTPNTGELFF.